This TCR beta chain was sequenced in a study of blood T cell repertoires in COVID-19. Study at large: In each case, the material was cDNA or gDNA derived from T cells, B-cell-depleted T cells, or PBMCs.

Only in-frame clones appear in the TCRdb table, and some are missing; sequencing was by immunoSEQ multiplex PCR. In the table there are a few hundred thousand clones, approximately 85% of which are singletons. The source of this sequence is a woman aged 50 to 60 who had recovered from COVID-19. Input material: PBMCs or T cells enriched from blood (not recorded which).

The CDR3 nucleotides read TGTGCCAGCAGCTTAGAGCGCGGGATGCGCGAGCAGTTCTTC. Residues: CASSLERGMREQFF. This chain joins TRBV11-1 and TRBJ2-1, with D maybe TRBD2 (6 bases). From germline, CDR1 is SGHAT and CDR2 FQDESV (reference sequence). This CDR3 spans 14 amino acids. Deletions cut 1 base from V and 10 bases from J, with 14 bases between.